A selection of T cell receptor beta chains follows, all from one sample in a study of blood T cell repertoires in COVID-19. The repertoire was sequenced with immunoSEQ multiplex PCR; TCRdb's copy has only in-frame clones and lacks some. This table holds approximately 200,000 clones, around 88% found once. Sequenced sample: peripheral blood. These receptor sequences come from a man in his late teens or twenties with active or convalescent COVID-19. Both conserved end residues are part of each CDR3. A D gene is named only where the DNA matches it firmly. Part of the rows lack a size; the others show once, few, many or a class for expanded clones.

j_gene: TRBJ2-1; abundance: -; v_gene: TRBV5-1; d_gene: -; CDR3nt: TGCGCCAGCAGCGGGACTGTCTCCTACAATGAGCAGTTCTTC; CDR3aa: CASSGTVSYNEQFF
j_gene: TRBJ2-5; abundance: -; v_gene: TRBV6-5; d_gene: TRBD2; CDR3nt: TGTGCCAGCAGTTTGAGCGGGACTAGCGTACAAGAGACCCAGTACTTC; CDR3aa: CASSLSGTSVQETQYF
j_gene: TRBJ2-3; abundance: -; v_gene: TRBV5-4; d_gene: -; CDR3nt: TGTGCCAGCAGCTTGGGGGGACTCGTTTTGGGTACGCAGTATTTT; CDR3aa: CASSLGGLVLGTQYF
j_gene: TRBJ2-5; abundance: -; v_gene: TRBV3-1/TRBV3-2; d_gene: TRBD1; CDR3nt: TGTGCCAGCAGCCTAAGGGGGGGACAGGGACAAGAGACCCAGTACTTC; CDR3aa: CASSLRGGQGQETQYF
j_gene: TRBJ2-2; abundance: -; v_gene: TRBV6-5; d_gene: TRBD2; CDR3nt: TGTGCCAGCAAGGCCTGGACTAGCGGGTCCGGGGAGCTGTTTTTT; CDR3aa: CASKAWTSGSGELFF
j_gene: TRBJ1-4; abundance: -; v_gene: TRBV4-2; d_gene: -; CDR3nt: TGTGCCAGCAGCCAAGATGGAGGGGAATCTAATGAAAAACTGTTTTTT; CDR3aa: CASSQDGGESNEKLFF
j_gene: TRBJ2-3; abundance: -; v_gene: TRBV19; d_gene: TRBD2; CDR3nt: TGTGCCAGTACTCGGGTAGCGGGAGGCTCGGGAGATACGCAGTATTTT; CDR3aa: CASTRVAGGSGDTQYF
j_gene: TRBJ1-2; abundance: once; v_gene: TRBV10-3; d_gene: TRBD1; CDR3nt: TGTGCCATCAGTGAACGCGGGACAGGGGACTATGGCTACACCTTC; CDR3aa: CAISERGTGDYGYTF
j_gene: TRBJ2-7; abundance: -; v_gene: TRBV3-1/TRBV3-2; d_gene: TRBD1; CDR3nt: TGTGCCAGCAGCCAAGATTTCCAGGGGGCGGTTTACGAGCAGTACTTC; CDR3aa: CASSQDFQGAVYEQYF
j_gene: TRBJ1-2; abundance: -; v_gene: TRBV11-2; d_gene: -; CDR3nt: TGTGCCAGCAGCCCCCTTAAACAGGGCCTGTTTACTGGCTACACCTTC; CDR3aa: CASSPLKQGLFTGYTF
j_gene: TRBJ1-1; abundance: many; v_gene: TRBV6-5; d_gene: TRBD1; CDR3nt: TGTGCCAGCAGTCAGGGACAGGGGGAAACTGAAGCTTTCTTT; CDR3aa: CASSQGQGETEAFF
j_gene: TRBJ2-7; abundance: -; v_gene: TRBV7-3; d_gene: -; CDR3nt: TGTGCCAGCAGCTTACCAGGACTCAACGAGCAGTACTTC; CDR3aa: CASSLPGLNEQYF
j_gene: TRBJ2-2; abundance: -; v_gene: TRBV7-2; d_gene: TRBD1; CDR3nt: TGTGCCAGCAGCCAAAGACAGGGGGGCACCGGGGAGCTGTTTTTT; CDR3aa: CASSQRQGGTGELFF
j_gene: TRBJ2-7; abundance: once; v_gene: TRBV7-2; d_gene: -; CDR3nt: TGTGCCAGCAGCTCGGACTCGAGCTCCTACGAGCAGTACTTC; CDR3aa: CASSSDSSSYEQYF
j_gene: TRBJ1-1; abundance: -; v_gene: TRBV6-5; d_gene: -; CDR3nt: TGTGCCAGCAGTTATTTGGCCGGGGTGGTAGGAACTGAAGCTTTCTTT; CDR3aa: CASSYLAGVVGTEAFF
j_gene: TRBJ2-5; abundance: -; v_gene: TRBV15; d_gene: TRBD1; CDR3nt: TGTGCCACCTTAGCGGGACAGGGGCTGGAGACCCAGTACTTC; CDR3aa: CATLAGQGLETQYF
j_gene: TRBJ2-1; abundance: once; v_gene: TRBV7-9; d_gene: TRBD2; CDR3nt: TGTGCCAGCAGCTTAGTGGGACTAGCGGGGTCGGGTTGGGGCAATGAGCAGTTCTTC; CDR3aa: CASSLVGLAGSGWGNEQFF
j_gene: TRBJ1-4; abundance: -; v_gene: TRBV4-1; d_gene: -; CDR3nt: TGCGCCAGCAGCCAAGAGGGGGGGACGGTAAAGGAAAAACTGTTTTTT; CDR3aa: CASSQEGGTVKEKLFF
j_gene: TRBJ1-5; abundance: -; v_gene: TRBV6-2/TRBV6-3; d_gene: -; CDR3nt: TGTGCCAGCAGTTACGCCGGGGAACAGCCCCAGCATTTT; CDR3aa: CASSYAGEQPQHF
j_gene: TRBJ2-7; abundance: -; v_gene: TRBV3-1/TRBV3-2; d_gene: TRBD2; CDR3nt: TGTGCCAGCCGAGGCGGGGCGGGAGGCCGCCACGAGCAGTACTTC; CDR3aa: CASRGGAGGRHEQYF
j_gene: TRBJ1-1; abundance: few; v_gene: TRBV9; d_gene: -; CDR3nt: TGTGCCAGCAGCCCCGGGCCGGGGGGGACTGAAGCTTTCTTT; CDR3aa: CASSPGPGGTEAFF
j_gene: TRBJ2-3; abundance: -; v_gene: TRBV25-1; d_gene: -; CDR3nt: TGTGCCAGCAGTGTCGGTACGGATACGCAGTATTTT; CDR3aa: CASSVGTDTQYF
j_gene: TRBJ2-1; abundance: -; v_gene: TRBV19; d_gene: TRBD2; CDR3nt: TGTGCCAGTCACTCCCCGACTAGCGGTAACTCCAATGAGCAGTTCTTC; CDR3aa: CASHSPTSGNSNEQFF
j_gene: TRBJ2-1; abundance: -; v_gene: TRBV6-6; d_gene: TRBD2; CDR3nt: TGTGCCAGCACCACGACTAGCGGGAAGGGTAATGAGCAGTTCTTC; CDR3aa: CASTTTSGKGNEQFF
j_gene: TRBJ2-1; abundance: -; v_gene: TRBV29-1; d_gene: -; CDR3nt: TGCAGCGCCACGGGGGAGAGCTCCTACAATGAGCAGTTCTTC; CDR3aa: CSATGESSYNEQFF
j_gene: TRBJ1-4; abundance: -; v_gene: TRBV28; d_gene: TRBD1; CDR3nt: TGTGCCAGCAGCCCCCCCGACAGGGGGCATGAAAAACTGTTTTTT; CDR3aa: CASSPPDRGHEKLFF
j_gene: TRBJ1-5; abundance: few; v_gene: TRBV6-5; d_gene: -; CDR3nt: TGTGCCAGCAGTTACTCGGCGGGGAGCAATCAGCCCCAGCATTTT; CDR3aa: CASSYSAGSNQPQHF
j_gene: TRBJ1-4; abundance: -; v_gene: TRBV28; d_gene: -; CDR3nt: TGTGCCAGCAGTTTCACATGGGGAGAGCAAAAACTGTTTTTT; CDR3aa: CASSFTWGEQKLFF
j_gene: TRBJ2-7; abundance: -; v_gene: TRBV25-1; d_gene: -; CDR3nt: TGTGCCAGCAGTAACGACAGGTCCCAGCCCTACGAGCAGTACTTC; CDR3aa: CASSNDRSQPYEQYF
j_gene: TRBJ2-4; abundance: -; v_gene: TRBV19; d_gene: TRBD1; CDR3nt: TGTGCCAGTAATGGACAGGGTCGAGGGAACATTCAGTACTTC; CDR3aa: CASNGQGRGNIQYF
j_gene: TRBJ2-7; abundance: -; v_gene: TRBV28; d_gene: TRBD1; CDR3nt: TGTGCCAGCAGATCCCCCGGGACAGGGCGGGGGGAGCAGTACTTC; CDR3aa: CASRSPGTGRGEQYF